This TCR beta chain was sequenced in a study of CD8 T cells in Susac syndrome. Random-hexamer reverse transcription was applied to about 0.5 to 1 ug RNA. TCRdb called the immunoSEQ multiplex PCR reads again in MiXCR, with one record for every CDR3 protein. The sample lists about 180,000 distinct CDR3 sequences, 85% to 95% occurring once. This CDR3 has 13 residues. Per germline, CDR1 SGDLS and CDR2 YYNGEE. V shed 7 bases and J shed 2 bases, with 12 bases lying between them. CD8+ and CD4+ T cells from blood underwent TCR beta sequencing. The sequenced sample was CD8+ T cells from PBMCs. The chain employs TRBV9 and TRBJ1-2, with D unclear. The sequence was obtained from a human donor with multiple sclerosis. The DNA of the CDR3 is TGTGCCAGCGGATACCAACCGAACTATGGCTACACCTTC. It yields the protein CASGYQPNYGYTF.